The 9 T cell receptor beta chains presented below share a single source sample, sequenced in a study of spatial heterogeneity in lung cancer. Study-wide results and caveats: Mutation tallies in tumors tracked expanded intratumoral alpha and beta TCR counts.

From the 5' RACE reads, TCRdb called clonotypes with MiXCR, one entry per CDR3 protein. The data hold about 10,000 distinct CDR3 sequences, with roughly 10% observed a single time. Time point noted: sample taken at primary tumor resection. These receptors' antigens are unknown. The sequenced sample was lung tumor tissue, obtained at surgery. Receptor source: a female donor with early-stage non-small cell lung cancer.

This clonotype has at least ten counts. The chain joins TRBV28 to TRBJ2-3; TRBD2 matches at 8 bases. CDR3 length: 15 amino acids. Germline-derived CDR1 and CDR2 are MDHEN and SYDVKM. J lost 2 bases, V lost 6 bases, and 7 bases had no gene match. In DNA form, the CDR3 reads TGTGCCAGCAGGGATAGACTAGCGATCACAGATACGCAGTATTTT. It is translated as CASRDRLAITDTQYF.

This clonotype has more than one count but fewer than ten. The chain links TRBV7-2 to TRBJ2-4, with D perhaps TRBD2 (6 bases). V was cut by 1 base and J by 0 bases, with 13 bases left in between. Germline loops: CDR1 SGHTA, CDR2 FQGNSA. The CDR3 length is 17 residues. DNA for the CDR3: TGTGCCAGCAGCTTAGTGGCGGGGTCGGAAGCCAAAAACATTCAGTACTTC. Protein: CASSLVAGSEAKNIQYF.

This clonotype was seen only a few times. The chain recombines TRBV5-1 with TRBJ1-1, with D unresolved. Trimming left V 0 bases short and J 5 bases short, with 8 bases between. Per the germline V gene, CDR1 is SGHRS and CDR2 is YFSETQ. This CDR3 region has 13 residues. DNA for the CDR3: TGCGCCAGCAGCTTGGATCCCCCTACTGAAGCTTTCTTT. Protein: CASSLDPPTEAFF.

This clonotype was detected many times. The chain has TRBV29-1 and TRBJ1-5, with TRBD1 as a possible D gene (6 bases). Trimming took 4 bases from V and 6 from J, leaving 13 bases between them. Germline V gene data show CDR1 as SQVTM and CDR2 as ANQGSEA. CDR3 length: 13 residues. The CDR3 protein is CSVGRGAGQPQHF. The CDR3 nucleotides are TGCAGCGTTGGCAGGGGTGCGGGTCAGCCCCAGCATTTT.

The chain joins TRBV5-4 to TRBJ2-7; D gene uncertain. Trimming shortened V by 4 bases and J by 6 bases, and 11 bases separated the two germline ends. CDR1 is SGHNT, CDR2 YYREEE, per germline (reference sequence). The CDR3 is 12 residues long. CDR3 sequence (DNA): TGTGCCAGCAGCGCGCTATCGGGCGAGCAGTACTTC. Its translation is CASSALSGEQYF.

The chain links TRBV5-1 to TRBJ2-7; TRBD2 matches at 7 bases. After removal of 4 bases from V and 11 bases from J, the junction contained 12 bases not matched to a gene. Germline lookup yields CDR1 SGHRS and CDR2 YFSETQ. The CDR3 runs to 13 residues. In DNA, the CDR3 is TGCGCCAGCAGCCCGGGGGGTTCCGACGGGGAGTACTTC. This gives the protein CASSPGGSDGEYF.

The chain joins TRBV12-3 or TRBV12-4 to TRBJ2-3; D is undetermined. V lost 2 bases to trimming and J lost 7 bases, with 7 bases between them. The CDR3 consists of 12 residues. CDR3 protein: CASSLQVNTQYF. CDR3 bases: TGTGCCAGCAGTTTACAGGTGAATACGCAGTATTTT.

The J gene is TRBJ2-1, the V gene TRBV2, with a possible D match to TRBD2 (5 bases). Looked up from germline, CDR1 is SNHLY and CDR2 is FYNNEI. The V end was cut by 9 bases, the J end by 7 bases, with 16 bases between. This CDR3 contains 13 residues. CDR3 protein: CASTSPIGNEQFF. CDR3 DNA sequence: TGTGCCAGTACTAGTCCGATAGGTAATGAGCAGTTCTTC. Full variable domain (outside the CDR3, taken from reference TRBV2 and TRBJ2-1): EPEVTQTPSHQVTQMGQEVILRCVPISNHLYFYWYRQILGQKVEFLVSFYNNEISEKSEIFDDQFSVERPDGSNFTLKIRSTKLEDSAMYFCASTSPIGNEQFFGPGTRLTVL.

This clonotype was seen just once. V gene TRBV3-1 combines with J gene TRBJ1-5; D gene ambiguous. The CDR3 sequence is 15 residues long. The V gene's germline CDR1 is LGHDT and CDR2 YNNKEL (reference sequence). The ends were cut back, 1 base at V and 1 base at J, with 8 bases in the middle. The CDR3: CASSQGGRSNQPQHF. The CDR3 DNA follows: TGTGCCAGCAGCCAAGGAGGGAGAAGCAATCAGCCCCAGCATTTT.